These 29 T cell receptor beta chains originate from one sample sequenced in a study of cytomegalovirus exposure and HLA in healthy donors. The study ran its PCR with 60 Vbeta and 13 Jbeta primers. TCRdb's copy holds only in-frame clones and misses some; the assay was immunoSEQ multiplex PCR. The sample shows some 120,000 clones, around 74% of them seen only once. Sequenced input: PBMCs. Source of these receptors: a woman aged 45-59 years in good health and CMV-seropositive.

The chain joins TRBV5-1 to TRBJ2-1; TRBD1 is a possible D gene (6 bases). CDR1 is SGHRS, CDR2 YFSETQ, per germline. Trimming removed 4 bases at V and 1 base at J, with 12 bases between. The CDR3 loop spans 15 amino acids. The CDR3: CASSETGESYNEQFF. The CDR3 coding sequence is TGCGCCAGCAGCGAGACAGGCGAATCCTACAATGAGCAGTTCTTC.

Comments on this clone: The junction and the germline gene differ at one end; a read error may be behind it. This chain joins TRBV7-2 and TRBJ2-1; 8 bases line up with TRBD1. This CDR3 comprises 15 residues. Germline V CDR1 and CDR2: SGHTA, FQGNSA. CDR3 nucleotide sequence: TGTGCCAGCAGCTTAGGGGGGACAGGTAACAATAAGCAGTTCTTC. Amino acids: CASSLGGTGNNKQFF.

CDR3 region: CASSPLGGQGAIGSYEQYF. The CDR3 nucleotides read TGTGCCAGTAGCCCCTTGGGGGGACAGGGGGCGATTGGATCCTACGAGCAGTACTTC. The chain has TRBV19 and TRBJ2-7; 12 bases map to TRBD1. The CDR3 is made up of 19 amino acids. Trimming removed 6 bases from V and 1 base from J; junction bases left unmatched: 16. CDR1 and CDR2 (germline): LNHDA, SQIVND (reference sequence).

As regards this clone: One end of the junction is discordant with germline, which a read error may explain. The J gene is TRBJ2-7, the V gene TRBV7-9; D is unresolved. The CDR3 has 12 amino acids. Germline V gives CDR1 SEHNR, CDR2 FQNEAQ (reference sequence). CDR3 nucleotides: TGTTCCAGCAGCCTCACGGGCTACGAGCAGTACTTC. Translating it yields CSSSLTGYEQYF.

CDR3 sequence: CASSLTRGMGEAFF. The CDR3 nucleotides read TGTGCCAGCAGCTTAACCCGGGGGATGGGAGAAGCTTTCTTT. The V gene is TRBV11-3, the J gene TRBJ1-1; a possible D gene is TRBD1 (5 bases). The CDR3 covers 14 residues. The V gene's germline CDR1 is SGHNT and CDR2 YENEEA. V lost 2 bases, J lost 8 bases, and 15 bases lay in between.

At least ten counts were recorded for this clone. The chain links TRBV7-9 to TRBJ2-1, with TRBD2 matching 10 bases. Looked up from germline, CDR1 is SEHNR and CDR2 is FQNEAQ (reference sequence). The CDR3 is made up of 14 amino acids. The J segment lost 7 bases and the V segment lost 3 bases, leaving 3 bases of the junction unmatched. In DNA form, the CDR3 reads TGTGCCAGCAGCTTGCTAGCGGGGGAGAATGAGCAGTTCTTC. Its protein is CASSLLAGENEQFF.

This clone was detected a few times. The gene calls are TRBV11-3 and TRBJ1-3; D might be TRBD1 (5 bases). Trimming removed 1 base at V and 0 bases at J, with 7 bases between. CDR3 length: 15 residues. The germline CDR1 and CDR2 sequences are SGHNT and YENEEA. Written as DNA, the CDR3 is TGTGCCAGCAGCTTAGGGGGCCTCTCTGGAAACACCATATATTTT. Encoded protein: CASSLGGLSGNTIYF.

This clone appeared a few times. The V call is TRBV10-3, the J call TRBJ2-5; tentatively, D is TRBD2 (7 bases). This CDR3 region has 15 residues. Germline loops: CDR1 ENHRY, CDR2 SYGVKD. V lost 3 bases and J lost 1, with 12 bases in between. The CDR3 DNA follows: TGTGCCATCAGTGATACGGGGGGCCGCCAAGAGACCCAGTACTTC. It specifies CAISDTGGRQETQYF.

This sequence joins TRBV19 and TRBJ2-1; D might be TRBD2 (6 bases). This CDR3 spans 14 amino acids. The germline V and J ends were trimmed by 5 bases and 9 bases, with 17 bases remaining between them. The germline V gene encodes CDR1 LNHDA and CDR2 SQIVND (reference sequence). The CDR3 DNA reads as TGTGCCAGTAGTCGACCGGGGCCCGGGAGTGAGCAGTTCTTC. Amino acids: CASSRPGPGSEQFF. The full variable domain, with the rest looked up from reference TRBV19 and TRBJ2-1, is DGGITQSPKYLFRKEGQNVTLSCEQNLNHDAMYWYRQDPGQGLRLIYYSQIVNDFQKGDIAEGYSVSREKKESFPLTVTSAQKNPTAFYLCASSRPGPGSEQFFGPGTRLTVL.

This rearrangement joins TRBV7-9 to TRBJ1-1; TRBD1 might be the D (5 bases). This CDR3 spans 13 amino acids. Trimming took 3 bases from V and 6 from J, leaving 11 bases between them. Germline V CDR1 and CDR2: SEHNR, FQNEAQ (reference sequence). The CDR3 loop reads CASSLGGVSEAFF. The CDR3, as DNA: TGTGCCAGCAGCTTGGGGGGGGTATCTGAAGCTTTCTTT.

The CDR3 DNA is TGTGCCAGCAGCTTTGGACACAACCTAGCCAAAAACATTCAGTACTTC. Translation: CASSFGHNLAKNIQYF. This chain uses TRBV7-6 with TRBJ2-4; TRBD1 might be the D (5 bases). V dropped 3 bases and J dropped 0 bases, with 12 bases sitting between them. Germline V CDR1 and CDR2: SGHVS, FNYEAQ. This CDR3 has 16 residues.

The J gene is TRBJ1-6, the V gene TRBV11-2; no clear D. The germline V gene has CDR1 SGHAT and CDR2 FQNNGV. V was pared by 0 bases and J by 6 bases, with 9 bases between. The CDR3 spans 15 residues. CDR3 residues: CASSLDLQFNSPLHF. CDR3 bases: TGTGCCAGCAGCTTAGATCTACAGTTTAATTCACCCCTCCACTTT.

V and J are TRBV7-6 and TRBJ2-5; 12 positions agree with TRBD2. Germline V CDR1 and CDR2: SGHVS, FNYEAQ. The CDR3 is 19 residues long. V trimming: 0 bases; J trimming: 4 bases; junction bases outside the gene matches: 12. The CDR3: CASSLADLETSGGRETQYF. The CDR3 DNA reads TGTGCCAGCAGCTTAGCCGACTTAGAGACTAGCGGGGGTAGAGAGACCCAGTACTTC.

The chain joins TRBV6-5 to TRBJ1-1, with D possibly matching TRBD1 (5 bases). Per germline, CDR1 MNHEY and CDR2 SVGAGI. The germline V and J ends were trimmed by 6 bases and 8 bases, with 13 bases remaining between them. The CDR3 is 12 amino acids. The CDR3 sequence: CASSPTREEAFF. The CDR3 DNA reads TGTGCCAGCAGCCCGACCAGGGAAGAAGCTTTCTTT.

This clone appeared once. The genes are TRBV5-8 and TRBJ2-4; D gene unclear. Trimming took 0 bases from V and 2 from J, leaving 9 bases between them. CDR3 length: 15 residues. CDR1 and CDR2 (germline): SGHTS, YDEGEE. This chain's CDR3 is CASSLGSGPKNIQYF. In DNA, the CDR3 is TGTGCCAGCAGCTTGGGGTCGGGTCCCAAAAACATTCAGTACTTC.

Points on this clone: Additional DNA sequences in this sample encode the identical CDR3. V usage is TRBV19 and J usage is TRBJ2-5, with TRBD2 identical over 8 bases. This CDR3 contains 13 residues. Germline values: CDR1 LNHDA, CDR2 SQIVND (reference sequence). The V gene end was trimmed by 9 bases and the J gene end by 3 bases; junction bases not matched to a gene: 6. The CDR3 bases are TGTGCCAGCACCGGGACTAGGGAAGAGACCCAGTACTTC. Translated, it gives CASTGTREETQYF.

This chain links TRBV28 with TRBJ2-5; 8 nucleotides align to TRBD1. The V and J ends lost 5 bases and 4 bases, in that order; junction bases with no gene match: 0. Germline V CDR1 and CDR2: MDHEN, SYDVKM. This CDR3 has 12 amino acids. CDR3 DNA: TGTGCCAGCAGTCAGGGGGCAGAGACCCAGTACTTC. Translation: CASSQGAETQYF.

The V and J genes are TRBV6-5 and TRBJ1-5; tentatively, D is TRBD1 (6 bases). The CDR3 spans 15 residues. V dropped 6 bases and J dropped 5 bases, with 17 bases sitting between them. Germline values: CDR1 MNHEY, CDR2 SVGAGI. The CDR3 here is CASSPRGAGDQPQHF. The CDR3 nucleotides read TGTGCCAGCAGCCCACGGGGGGCGGGGGATCAGCCCCAGCATTTT.

This chain uses TRBV4-1 with TRBJ2-1; the D is unclear. Looked up from germline, CDR1 is MGHRA and CDR2 is YSYEKL. Between the trimmed V and J ends, which lost 0 bases and 4 bases, there was a span of 7 bases. This CDR3 is built from 14 residues. The CDR3 spells CASSQDRQYNEQFF. CDR3 sequence (DNA): TGCGCCAGCAGCCAAGATCGACAATACAATGAGCAGTTCTTC.

V and J are TRBV2 and TRBJ1-5; D gene uncertain. The CDR3 spans 18 residues. The V and J ends lost 3 bases and 4 bases respectively, with 22 bases between them. Germline values: CDR1 SNHLY, CDR2 FYNNEI. In DNA form, the CDR3 reads TGTGCCAGCAGTGATTCGGTTGCGAAGGTCGGGAATAATCAGCCCCAGCATTTT. Its translation: CASSDSVAKVGNNQPQHF.

V usage is TRBV2 and J usage is TRBJ1-4; 11 bases are shared with TRBD1. The CDR3 has 16 residues. The germline gives CDR1 SNHLY, CDR2 FYNNEI. The J segment lost 1 base and the V segment lost 6 bases, leaving 4 bases of the junction unmatched. The CDR3 region has the DNA TGTGCCAGCAGCCGGACAGGGGGCAGAACTAATGAAAAACTGTTTTTT. This encodes CASSRTGGRTNEKLFF.

V and J are TRBV5-1 and TRBJ1-1; D perhaps matches TRBD1 (5 bases). This CDR3 region has 15 residues. V gave up 0 bases and J gave up 6 bases, with 15 bases separating them. Germline V gene lookup returns CDR1 SGHRS and CDR2 YFSETQ. DNA of the CDR3: TGCGCCAGCAGCTTGGCAAGGGGTTCTCTCTCTGAAGCTTTCTTT. Its translation: CASSLARGSLSEAFF.

This clone was seen just once. The chain is built from TRBV15 and TRBJ1-1; no clear D gene. Looked up from germline, CDR1 is LNHNV and CDR2 is YYDKDF (reference sequence). CDR3 length: 15 residues. V gave up 3 bases and J gave up 1 base, with 12 bases separating them. The CDR3 sequence is CATSSSVGRNTEAFF. The CDR3 nucleotides are TGTGCCACCAGCAGTTCGGTTGGGAGGAACACTGAAGCTTTCTTT.

V usage is TRBV20-1 and J usage is TRBJ2-5; TRBD2 is a possible D gene (6 bases). CDR1 is DFQATT, CDR2 SNEGSKA, per germline (reference sequence). The CDR3 contains 11 residues. V was cut by 5 bases and J by 5 bases, with 9 bases left in between. The CDR3 DNA reads TGCAGTGCTTGGGGGACTGAGACCCAGTACTTC. Encoded protein: CSAWGTETQYF.

The chain is built from TRBV7-8 and TRBJ1-5; the match to TRBD1 covers 7 bases. V gave up 7 bases and J gave up 6 bases; unmatched junction bases: 9. CDR3 length: 14 amino acids. Germline V gene data show CDR1 as SGHVS and CDR2 as FQNEAQ. CDR3 in amino acids: CASTHHRGCQPQHF. The CDR3 coding sequence is TGTGCCAGCACCCACCACAGGGGTTGTCAGCCCCAGCATTTT.

V gene TRBV2 combines with J gene TRBJ2-7; 11 bases map to TRBD1. Unmatched junction bases numbered 5, after V lost 7 bases and J lost 3 bases. CDR1 and CDR2 (germline): SNHLY, FYNNEI. This CDR3 has 14 amino acids. CDR3 region: CASKEGTGGYEQYF. The CDR3 region has the DNA TGTGCCAGCAAGGAGGGGACAGGGGGCTACGAGCAGTACTTC.

The rearrangement uses TRBV5-1 and TRBJ2-5; 9 nucleotides match TRBD1. The assigned J gene may be wrong: the sequence end matches TRBJ2-7 better. Germline CDR1 and CDR2: SGHRS and YFSETQ. The CDR3 is 14 residues long. The DNA of the CDR3 is TGCGCCAGCAGCCCGGACAGGGGTGAGGACGAGCAGTACTTC. Protein: CASSPDRGEDEQYF.

The chain links TRBV29-1 to TRBJ2-5; D is undetermined. This CDR3 is 11 amino acids long. In germline, CDR1 is SQVTM, CDR2 ANQGSEA. V dropped 4 bases and J dropped 4 bases, with 7 bases sitting between them. This CDR3 reads CSVGNGETQYF. CDR3 nucleotide sequence: TGCAGCGTTGGTAACGGAGAGACCCAGTACTTC.

The chain uses TRBV13 and TRBJ2-7; D may be TRBD2 (5 bases). Germline V gene data show CDR1 as PRHDT and CDR2 as FYEKMQ (reference sequence). This CDR3 has 15 residues. Trimming left V 3 bases short and J 5 bases short, with 17 bases between. CDR3 DNA sequence: TGTGCCAGCAGCTTGAGGGCCCGAAGCGGCCACGAGCAGTACTTC. Protein sequence: CASSLRARSGHEQYF.